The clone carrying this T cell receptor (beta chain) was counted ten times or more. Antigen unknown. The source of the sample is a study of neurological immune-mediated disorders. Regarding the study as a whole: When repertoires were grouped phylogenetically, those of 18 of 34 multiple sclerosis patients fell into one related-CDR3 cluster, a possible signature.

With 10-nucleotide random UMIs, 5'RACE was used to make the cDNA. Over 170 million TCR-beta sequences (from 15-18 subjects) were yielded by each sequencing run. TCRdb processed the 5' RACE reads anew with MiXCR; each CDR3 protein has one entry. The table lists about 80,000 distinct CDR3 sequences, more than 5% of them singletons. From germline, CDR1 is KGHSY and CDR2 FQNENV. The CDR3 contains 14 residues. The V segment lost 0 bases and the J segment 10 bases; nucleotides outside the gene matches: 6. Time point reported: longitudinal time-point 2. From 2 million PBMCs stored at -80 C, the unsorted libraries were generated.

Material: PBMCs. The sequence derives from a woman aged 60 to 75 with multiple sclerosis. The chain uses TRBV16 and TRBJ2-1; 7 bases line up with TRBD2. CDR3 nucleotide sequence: TGTGCCAGCAGCCAATCTGGGGGGGTAAAGGAGCAGTTCTTC. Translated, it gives CASSQSGGVKEQFF.